The sequence of this TCR beta chain was determined in a study of T cell changes during pregnancy in multiple sclerosis. The table came from immunoSEQ multiplex PCR; TCRdb's copy has only in-frame clones and leaves some out. The sample consists of more than 90,000 clones, more than 85% of them appearing once. CDR3 length: 13 amino acids. Germline CDR1 reads MNHEY; CDR2 reads SMNVEV (reference sequence). Trimming took 4 bases from V and 1 from J, leaving 8 bases between them. The sample in question was peripheral blood, obtained in the first trimester of pregnancy. The chain recombines TRBV27 with TRBJ2-7; tentative D call: TRBD2 (5 bases). The source is a female donor with multiple sclerosis, enrolled in a pregnancy study. The CDR3 nucleotides read TGTGCCAGCAGTTGGACTGTATCCTACGAGCAGTACTTC. The encoded protein is CASSWTVSYEQYF.